This entry concerns a single TCR beta chain. Its antigen is unidentified. The sample belongs to a study of T-cell memory formation after mild COVID-19. General observations from the study: Contracting clones from day 15 to 85 had balanced CD4/CD8; later expanders favoured CD4+. The study found contracting CD4+ clones mainly in CM and EM and contracting CD8+ clones in EMRA.

TCRdb recomputed calls from the 5' RACE reads with MiXCR, one row per CDR3 protein. The sample lists hundreds of thousands of distinct CDR3 sequences, around 18% occurring once. This sequence originates from an adult woman who had mild COVID-19 (a few samples of this study predate the infection). Cell type and time point are not known. The sequenced sample was PBMCs or a T cell subset sorted from them (not recorded which).

CDR3 residues: CASSQGASQPQHF. DNA for the CDR3: TGTGCCAGCTCACAGGGGGCGAGTCAGCCCCAGCATTTT. The chain couples TRBV18 to TRBJ1-5; 7 bases fit TRBD1. Losses at the gene ends were 4 bases for V and 6 bases for J; bases not matched to a gene: 3. There are 13 residues in the CDR3. Germline-derived CDR1 and CDR2 are KGHSH and LQKENI.